One and the same sample provided the 8 T cell receptor beta chains below, sequenced in a study of CD8+ T cells in alopecia areata. RNA was extracted and reverse transcribed into cDNA as the sequencing template. Using immunoSEQ multiplex PCR, the repertoire was profiled, and TCRdb retains in-frame clones only, with some absent. Counted here are around 140,000 clones, 49% occurring once; the ten biggest clones make up over 15%. Source: CD8+ T cells sorted from blood, taken at week 0. These receptor sequences come from a human donor with alopecia areata.

The chain uses TRBV7-9 and TRBJ1-2; D may be TRBD1 (6 bases). CDR3 size: 14 residues. Trimming pared 7 bases from V and 1 base from J, leaving 13 bases between. Germline V gives CDR1 SEHNR, CDR2 FQNEAQ (reference sequence). The DNA of the CDR3 is TGTGCCAGCACCGCCGGGGGCGATAACTATGGCTACACCTTC. As protein: CASTAGGDNYGYTF.

The rearrangement joins TRBV30 to TRBJ1-2; possibly TRBD1 for D (5 bases). Deletions cut 1 base from V and 7 bases from J, with 7 bases between. The CDR3 is 11 amino acids. Germline V gene lookup returns CDR1 GTSNPN and CDR2 SVGIG (reference sequence). CDR3 protein: CAWSAGSGYTF. In DNA form, the CDR3 reads TGTGCCTGGAGTGCAGGGTCTGGCTACACCTTC.

This clone has only a few counts. V usage is TRBV29-1 and J usage is TRBJ2-2; a possible D gene is TRBD1 (6 bases). Germline V gives CDR1 SQVTM, CDR2 ANQGSEA. CDR3 length: 14 amino acids. The V and J ends lost 7 bases and 0 bases respectively, with 12 bases between them. This chain's CDR3 is CSASGVANTGELFF. CDR3 DNA sequence: TGCAGCGCTTCAGGGGTTGCGAACACCGGGGAGCTGTTTTTT.

In this sample, this clone turned up once. This sequence joins TRBV30 and TRBJ1-5; D uncertain. V was cut by 0 bases and J by 4 bases, with 7 bases left in between. This CDR3 contains 13 residues. Germline values: CDR1 GTSNPN, CDR2 SVGIG (reference sequence). CDR3 DNA sequence: TGTGCCTGGAGTGTTGAGGATAATCAGCCCCAGCATTTT. Translation gives CAWSVEDNQPQHF.

This clone occurred a few times. The chain carries TRBV5-6 and TRBJ2-3; TRBD1 agrees at 10 bases. The CDR3 runs 13 residues. Germline V gene data show CDR1 as SGHDT and CDR2 as YYEEEE. J gave up 10 bases and V 3 bases, and 5 bases lay outside the gene matches. CDR3 bases: TGTGCCAGCAGCTCGGGACAGGGGATCGCGCAGTATTTT. Its protein product is CASSSGQGIAQYF.

The chain uses TRBV9 and TRBJ1-1; possible D gene TRBD1, 5 bases. The V gene's germline CDR1 is SGDLS and CDR2 YYNGEE. Trimming pared 3 bases from V and 4 bases from J, leaving 16 bases between. There are 15 residues in the CDR3. The CDR3 bases are TGTGCCAGCAGCGAGGGGCTTTGGGGATCCACTGAAGCTTTCTTT. Translated: CASSEGLWGSTEAFF.

The V gene is TRBV30, the J gene TRBJ2-7; TRBD1 might be the D (6 bases). This CDR3 is built from 14 residues. V dropped 0 bases and J dropped 3 bases, with 12 bases sitting between them. Germline CDR1 GTSNPN, CDR2 SVGIG (reference sequence). The CDR3 sequence: CAWSVLGTIYEQYF. The CDR3 nucleotides are TGTGCCTGGAGTGTACTTGGGACAATCTACGAGCAGTACTTC.

J is TRBJ2-7 and V is TRBV7-9; a possible D gene is TRBD2 (5 bases). V was trimmed by 5 bases and J by 1 base, leaving 12 bases between them. The CDR3 runs to 14 residues. Germline values: CDR1 SEHNR, CDR2 FQNEAQ (reference sequence). CDR3 sequence: CASSRLEVSYEQYF. In nucleotides, the CDR3 is TGTGCCAGCAGCCGCCTGGAGGTATCCTACGAGCAGTACTTC.